What follows describes a single T cell receptor beta chain. The specificity of this receptor is unknown. The sample holds no much larger clone one base away, and base qualities are not on file. This sample was taken from a study of control samples from healthy donors and cancer patients (dated by TCRdb to about 2020). The library was produced with the immunoSEQ multiplex PCR assay. The table comes from immuneACCESS by way of TCRdb, which keeps in-frame sequences with V and J called. Part of the clones is missing from these tables; in studies checked, under half for an unresolved V gene and the rest for unknown reasons. Recorded for this sample are around 100,000 clones; 92% of them occurred a single time. The ten largest clones capture around 3% of the sample. V is reduced by 4 bases and J by 8 bases, leaving a spacing of 11 bases between them. The CDR3 runs 12 residues from the cysteine to the phenylalanine. The retained sequence is limited to the CDR3, 36 bases, with the frame set at the first base. Reading the germline V gene gives CDR1 SNHLY and CDR2 FYNNEI.

The receptor's source is a human donor in good health. The donor label of this sample is uncertain. Sequences were obtained from blood. The chain couples TRBV2 to TRBJ1-2, with no confident D gene call. CDR3 region: CASSVQVLGYTF. The sequenced DNA is TGTGCCAGCAGTGTCCAGGTCTTAGGCTACACCTTC.